The rows below give T cell receptor beta chains drawn from one sample of a study of cytomegalovirus exposure and HLA in healthy donors. Only in-frame clones appear in the TCRdb table, and some are missing; sequencing was by immunoSEQ multiplex PCR. The profile shows 200,000 or so clones, about 77% of them singletons. The material sequenced was PBMCs. Receptors were obtained from a woman in her twenties or thirties in good health and CMV-seropositive. CDR3s leave out the opening cysteine and the closing phenylalanine or tryptophan.

j_call,cdr3_length,v_call,cdr3_aa
TRBJ2-1,11,TRBV16,ASSPDFYNEQF
TRBJ2-5,18,TRBV4-3,ASSQVFGLAGLEKEETQY
TRBJ2-5,15,TRBV7-7,ASSLALSGGYQETQY
TRBJ2-7,12,TRBV5-4,ASSSGQGLYEQY
TRBJ1-2,11,TRBV7-3,ASAPKPGWGYT
-,10,TRBV5-1,ASSSAGHEQY
TRBJ1-4,12,TRBV9,ASSVGTGGEKLF
TRBJ1-1,13,TRBV11-1,ASSSAVFMNTEAF
TRBJ2-1,13,TRBV28,ASSRLAWGYNEQF
TRBJ2-5,10,TRBV5-1,ASSYSRETQY
TRBJ1-2,13,TRBV19,ASSIFPGQGFRYT